Listed below are T cell receptor beta chains from one sample, sequenced in a study of T-cell reconstitution after alpha-beta-depleted transplantation in children. TCRdb re-analysed the PCR reads in MiXCR, keeping a single row per CDR3 protein. The sample contains under 250,000 distinct CDR3 sequences, 20% to 30% of which appear only once. The sequencing here drew on PBMCs, mostly from graft donor cells, taken 360 days after TCRalphabeta/CD19-depleted stem cell transplant. These receptor sequences come from a female patient aged 2-9 years who had a stem cell transplant for congenital amegakaryocytic thrombocytopenia, so the T cells may come from the graft donor. CDR3s include the opening cysteine and the closing phenylalanine or tryptophan. D genes are given only for firm matches. Only part of the rows carry a size: once, few, many, or a class if the clone is expanded.

TRBV12-3/TRBV12-4	TRBD1	many	TRBJ2-1	CASSDPSDRGYNEQFF	TGTGCCAGCAGTGATCCCTCTGACAGGGGCTACAATGAGCAGTTCTTC
TRBV4-2	-	few	TRBJ1-4	CASSQGDGGNEKLFF	TGTGCCAGCAGCCAAGGTGACGGAGGGAATGAAAAACTGTTTTTT
TRBV28	-	-	TRBJ2-7	CASTPSATSYEQYF	TGTGCCAGCACCCCTAGCGCCACCTCCTACGAGCAGTACTTC
TRBV4-1	TRBD1	-	TRBJ1-2	CASSQEPGQQNGHYGYTF	TGCGCCAGCAGCCAAGAGCCGGGACAGCAGAACGGTCACTATGGCTACACCTTC
TRBV15	-	-	TRBJ1-2	CATSRETASYGYTF	TGTGCCACCAGCAGAGAGACAGCCTCCTATGGCTACACCTTC
TRBV12-2	-	-	TRBJ1-1	CASRLVAGRNTEAFF	TGTGCAAGTCGCTTAGTGGCAGGTAGGAACACTGAAGCTTTCTTT
TRBV7-6	-	-	TRBJ1-3	CASSLGPSDTIYF	TGTGCCAGCAGCTTAGGACCTTCGGACACCATATATTTT
TRBV6-2/TRBV6-3	TRBD2	-	TRBJ2-7	CASRKLAENYEQYF	TGTGCCAGCAGGAAACTAGCGGAAAATTACGAGCAGTACTTC
TRBV10-3	-	-	TRBJ2-7	CAISDNSRRAREQYF	TGTGCCATCAGCGATAATAGCCGGAGGGCCCGGGAGCAGTACTTC
TRBV7-3	TRBD2	-	TRBJ2-1	CASSPSSGSFAEQFF	TGTGCCAGCAGCCCATCTAGCGGGTCTTTCGCTGAGCAGTTCTTC
TRBV5-1	-	-	TRBJ2-5	CASSWQGWIDGQETQYF	TGCGCCAGCAGCTGGCAGGGGTGGATTGACGGGCAAGAGACCCAGTACTTC
TRBV30	-	-	TRBJ2-2	CAWSVVRDGELFF	TGTGCCTGGAGTGTAGTCAGAGACGGGGAGCTGTTTTTT
TRBV18	TRBD2	few	TRBJ2-1	CASSPTGGGANEQFF	TGTGCCAGCTCACCCACTGGCGGGGGGGCGAATGAGCAGTTCTTC
TRBV6-1	TRBD2	few	TRBJ2-1	CASKEREPNNEQFF	TGTGCCAGCAAAGAGCGGGAGCCCAACAATGAGCAGTTCTTC
TRBV4-1	TRBD2	few	TRBJ2-1	CASSQKSAGVVSYNEQFF	TGCGCCAGCAGCCAGAAATCCGCGGGAGTGGTCTCCTACAATGAGCAGTTCTTC
TRBV4-2	-	few	TRBJ1-4	CASSQVPGLNEKLFF	TGTGCCAGCAGCCAAGTTCCGGGACTGAATGAAAAACTGTTTTTT
TRBV20-1	-	-	TRBJ2-1	CSAPGSFDEQFF	TGCAGTGCTCCCGGGAGTTTCGATGAGCAGTTCTTC
TRBV20-1	TRBD2	-	TRBJ2-1	CSARLAGVGQVNEQFF	TGCAGTGCTCGACTAGCGGGAGTGGGTCAGGTCAATGAGCAGTTCTTC
TRBV12-3/TRBV12-4	-	many	TRBJ1-2	CASSLSPGTPYGYTF	TGTGCCAGCAGTTTATCTCCAGGGACCCCTTATGGCTACACCTTC
TRBV4-1	-	-	TRBJ2-1	CASSQLIGGRDTSTSYNEQFF	TGCGCCAGCAGCCAACTCATCGGCGGCAGGGACACGTCAACCTCCTACAATGAGCAGTTCTTC
TRBV28	TRBD1	-	TRBJ2-7	CASSTGTGTGEQYF	TGTGCCAGCAGTACTGGGACAGGTACTGGGGAGCAGTACTTC
TRBV2	-	-	TRBJ1-3	CASRQDGTIYF	TGTGCCAGCAGGCAGGACGGCACCATATATTTT
TRBV7-2	-	-	TRBJ2-7	CASRRPPRDEQYF	TGTGCCAGCAGGCGTCCTCCTAGGGACGAGCAGTACTTC
TRBV2	TRBD1	-	TRBJ2-7	CASRKTGVYEQYF	TGTGCCAGCAGGAAGACAGGGGTCTACGAGCAGTACTTC
TRBV5-1	TRBD2	-	TRBJ2-1	CASSFGIAGHPYNEQFF	TGCGCCAGCAGCTTTGGGATAGCGGGCCACCCCTACAATGAGCAGTTCTTC
TRBV24-1	-	many	TRBJ2-5	CATSDASDIGGAMETQYF	TGTGCCACCAGTGATGCAAGTGATATTGGGGGTGCCATGGAGACCCAGTACTTC
TRBV12-3/TRBV12-4	-	few	TRBJ2-3	CASGADTQYF	TGTGCCAGCGGGGCAGATACGCAGTATTTT
TRBV3-1	TRBD2	-	TRBJ2-1	CASSQDGLAGNEQFF	TGTGCCAGCAGCCAAGACGGGCTAGCGGGGAATGAGCAGTTCTTC
TRBV12-3/TRBV12-4	-	many	TRBJ2-5	CASSLFGETQYF	TGTGCCAGCAGTTTATTCGGAGAGACCCAGTACTTC
TRBV18	-	few	TRBJ2-7	CASSPRRGAPYEQYF	TGTGCCAGCTCACCACGTCGGGGGGCGCCCTACGAGCAGTACTTC
TRBV10-3	-	-	TRBJ2-3	CAIRGLKLDTQYF	TGTGCCATCAGGGGACTGAAGTTAGATACGCAGTATTTT
TRBV29-1	-	many	TRBJ2-1	CSVVRGAFTYNEQFF	TGCAGCGTTGTTCGGGGGGCCTTTACCTACAATGAGCAGTTCTTC
TRBV5-6	-	few	TRBJ1-4	CASSRTSGGATNEKLFF	TGTGCCAGCAGCCGAACCTCCGGCGGGGCAACTAATGAAAAACTGTTTTTT
TRBV2	TRBD1	few	TRBJ2-7	CASGQDSAYEQYF	TGTGCCAGCGGACAGGACAGCGCCTACGAGCAGTACTTC
TRBV7-9	-	few	TRBJ2-1	CASSLYYEQFF	TGTGCCAGCAGCTTATACTATGAGCAGTTCTTC
TRBV10-3	-	-	TRBJ1-5	CAIRGQGGQPQHF	TGTGCCATCAGGGGTCAAGGGGGTCAGCCCCAGCATTTT
TRBV7-8	-	few	TRBJ2-1	CASSLSRWDIRSYNEQFF	TGTGCCAGCAGCTTATCTCGATGGGACATCCGCTCCTACAATGAGCAGTTCTTC
TRBV4-2	-	few	TRBJ1-1	CASSQGVGQPRPAFF	TGTGCCAGCAGCCAAGGCGTTGGACAGCCCCGGCCAGCTTTCTTT
TRBV27	-	once	TRBJ1-5	CASSWGLNQPQHF	TGTGCCAGCAGTTGGGGGTTGAATCAGCCCCAGCATTTT
TRBV27	-	-	TRBJ2-1	CASSLGIYNEQFF	TGTGCCAGCAGTTTAGGTATATACAATGAGCAGTTCTTC
TRBV7-2	TRBD2	-	TRBJ2-1	CASSLPGLAGTNEQFF	TGTGCCAGCAGCTTACCGGGACTAGCGGGTACCAATGAGCAGTTCTTC
TRBV4-1	TRBD2	-	TRBJ2-3	CASSQLLAGGADTQYF	TGCGCCAGCAGCCAGTTACTAGCGGGGGGGGCAGATACGCAGTATTTT
TRBV4-2	-	-	TRBJ2-3	CASSQEVHIDTQYF	TGTGCCAGCAGCCAAGAGGTCCACATTGATACGCAGTATTTT
TRBV3-1	-	many	TRBJ2-1	CASSQVGQAEQFF	TGTGCCAGCAGCCAAGTTGGGCAGGCTGAGCAGTTCTTC
TRBV3-1	-	-	TRBJ2-7	CASSQELASVTYEQYF	TGTGCCAGCAGCCAAGAGTTGGCTAGCGTCACCTACGAGCAGTACTTC
TRBV28	TRBD2	-	TRBJ2-1	CASSLPDRLAGDNEQFF	TGTGCCAGCAGTTTACCTGACAGACTAGCGGGGGACAATGAGCAGTTCTTC
TRBV7-2	-	few	TRBJ2-1	CASSLGRDERFF	TGTGCCAGCAGCTTGGGTCGCGATGAGCGGTTCTTC
TRBV11-2	-	-	TRBJ2-3	CASSLVWGPGTDTQYF	TGTGCCAGCAGCTTAGTCTGGGGTCCGGGCACAGATACGCAGTATTTT
TRBV5-1	-	-	TRBJ2-1	CASSYTVGEQFF	TGCGCCAGCAGCTACACGGTCGGGGAGCAGTTCTTC
TRBV29-1	TRBD1	-	TRBJ1-2	CSVVGTGNYGYTF	TGCAGCGTTGTTGGGACAGGGAACTATGGCTACACCTTC
TRBV12-3/TRBV12-4	-	few	TRBJ2-2	CASSGNWGRWDGELFF	TGTGCCAGCAGCGGAAACTGGGGGAGATGGGACGGGGAGCTGTTTTTT
TRBV27	-	once	TRBJ2-2	CASSRKKQVGANTGELFF	TGTGCCAGCAGTCGGAAGAAGCAGGTGGGAGCGAACACCGGGGAGCTGTTTTTT
TRBV6-7	TRBD2	-	TRBJ2-1	CARMTSGYNEQFF	TGTGCCAGGATGACTAGCGGCTACAATGAGCAGTTCTTC